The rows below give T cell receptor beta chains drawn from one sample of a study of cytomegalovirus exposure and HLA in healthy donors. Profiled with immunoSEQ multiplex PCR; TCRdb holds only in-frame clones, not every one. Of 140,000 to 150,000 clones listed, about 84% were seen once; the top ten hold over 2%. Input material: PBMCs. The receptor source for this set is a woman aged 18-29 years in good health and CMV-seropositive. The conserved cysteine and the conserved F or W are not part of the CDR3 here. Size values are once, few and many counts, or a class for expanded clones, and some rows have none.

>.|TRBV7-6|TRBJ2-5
ASSSITSGGGYVETQY
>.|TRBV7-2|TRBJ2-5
ASSPLGAKETQY
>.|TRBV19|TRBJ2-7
ASRDRVSSYEQY
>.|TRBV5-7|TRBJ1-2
ASSLWTEANYGYT
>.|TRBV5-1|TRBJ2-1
ASSLVSFDNEQF
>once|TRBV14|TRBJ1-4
ASSQAFRQGGEKLF
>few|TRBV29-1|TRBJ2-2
SARSGTGGTGELF
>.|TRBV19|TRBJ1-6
ASSRDRGSPLH
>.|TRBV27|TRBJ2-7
ASSPSRGWEQY
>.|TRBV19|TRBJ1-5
ASSRRDRGPNQPQH
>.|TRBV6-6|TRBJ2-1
ASSPPGDEQF
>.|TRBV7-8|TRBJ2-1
ASSLGGGGRMYNEQF
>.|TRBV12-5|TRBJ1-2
ASGDRGRGYT
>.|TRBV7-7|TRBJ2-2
ASSLGGQGSTGELF
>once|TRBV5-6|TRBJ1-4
ASSLNRDRGEKLF
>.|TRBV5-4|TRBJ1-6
ASSPRADSPLH
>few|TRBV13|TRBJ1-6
ASSFNRDRAISLH
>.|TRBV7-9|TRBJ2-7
ASSPPVPGQGIREQY
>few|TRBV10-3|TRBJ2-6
AISDPRGTAGANVLT
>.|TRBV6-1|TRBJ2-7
ASSEAGRYEQY
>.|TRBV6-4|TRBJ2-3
ASSVLIEGDSTDTQY
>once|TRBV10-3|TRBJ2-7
AISDRKTSPYEQY
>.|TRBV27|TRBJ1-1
ASSLSRGSGTEAF
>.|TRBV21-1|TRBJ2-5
ASSSLDRPQETQY
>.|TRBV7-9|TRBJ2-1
ASSPGSEQF
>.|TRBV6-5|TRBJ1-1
ASSYRAGQAF
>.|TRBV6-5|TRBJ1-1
ASSYSLALKGGAF
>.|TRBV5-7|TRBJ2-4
ASRGTGLAKNIQY
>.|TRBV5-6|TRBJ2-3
ASSLGQTRDTQY
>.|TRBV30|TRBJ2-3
AWGRNTDTQY
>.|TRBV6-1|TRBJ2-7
ASSGPGLAYEQY
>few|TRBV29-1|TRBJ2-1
SVGAARYNEQF
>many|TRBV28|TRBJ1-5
ASIGDRTNQPQH
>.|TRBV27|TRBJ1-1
ASNGPGQGNTEAF
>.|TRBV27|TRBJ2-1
ASSIATGTGYYNEQF
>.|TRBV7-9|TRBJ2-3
ASSRGSTDTQY
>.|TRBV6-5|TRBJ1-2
ASSYQTRSLEGYT
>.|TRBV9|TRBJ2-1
ASSVEGLAKPEQF
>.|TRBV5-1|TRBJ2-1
ASSFELARGEQF
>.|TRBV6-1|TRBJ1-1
ASSPIVGTEAF
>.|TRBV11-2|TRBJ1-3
ASSSTGFSGNTIY
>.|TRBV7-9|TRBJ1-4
ASSFGQANEKLF
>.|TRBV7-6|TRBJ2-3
ASSLGLVTDTQY
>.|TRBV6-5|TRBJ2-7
ASSYSRSYEQY
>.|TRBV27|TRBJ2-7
ASSSRQLPRGYEQY
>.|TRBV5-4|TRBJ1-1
ASSLSDRNTEAF
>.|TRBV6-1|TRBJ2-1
ASSPTRNEQF